What follows are 26 T cell receptor beta chains derived from one specimen sequenced in a study of T cells after yellow fever vaccination. TCRdb reprocessed the 5' RACE reads via MiXCR and lists one record per CDR3 protein. The sample records 50,000 to 65,000 distinct CDR3 sequences, around 7% being singletons. The sample here was CD8+ T cells not binding an NS4B(214-222) dextramer, sorted from PBMCs, taken roughly seven weeks after the first yellow fever vaccination. The receptor source for this set is a young man who received the YFV17D yellow fever vaccine.

The rearrangement links TRBV7-9 to TRBJ2-7; no definite D call. The V end was cut by 2 bases, the J end by 6 bases, with 11 bases between. The CDR3 totals 13 residues. Germline V gene lookup returns CDR1 SEHNR and CDR2 FQNEAQ (reference sequence). The chain's CDR3 is CASSLMGLREQYF. CDR3 nucleotide sequence: TGTGCCAGCAGCTTAATGGGGTTACGCGAGCAGTACTTC.

The genes are TRBV27 and TRBJ2-7; D is possibly TRBD2 (6 bases). Per the germline V gene, CDR1 is MNHEY and CDR2 is SMNVEV (reference sequence). This CDR3 region has 12 residues. The V end lost 6 bases, the J end lost 3 bases, and 9 bases lay between the germline ends. The CDR3 DNA follows: TGTGCCAGCAGCCCGGGAGTCTACGAGCAGTACTTC. This translates into CASSPGVYEQYF.

This clonotype was counted ten times or more. The CDR3 sequence: CASSQTGSYGYTF. The CDR3 DNA reads as TGTGCCAGCAGTCAAACAGGGTCCTATGGCTACACCTTC. V usage is TRBV12-3 or TRBV12-4 and J usage is TRBJ1-2; possible D gene TRBD1, 6 bases. The CDR3 sequence is 13 residues long. V gave up 5 bases and J gave up 4 bases, with 11 bases separating them.

V gene TRBV12-3 or TRBV12-4 combines with J gene TRBJ1-2, with D possibly matching TRBD1 (5 bases). V lost 10 bases and J lost 6, with 21 bases in between. The CDR3 contains 14 residues. The CDR3 bases are TGTGCCACCGAGCCGCCCCAGGGTAGGGATGGCTACACCTTC. Its protein is CATEPPQGRDGYTF.

The V call is TRBV7-2, the J call TRBJ2-5, with D perhaps matching TRBD2 (6 bases). Germline CDR1 and CDR2: SGHTA and FQGNSA. The CDR3 has 14 amino acids. V was pared by 1 base and J by 7 bases, with 13 bases between. Written as DNA, the CDR3 is TGTGCCAGCAGCTTAGAAGCCTTGGGGGGGACCCAGTACTTC. Its translation: CASSLEALGGTQYF.

This clonotype was seen many times. This sequence joins TRBV29-1 and TRBJ2-5; a possible D gene is TRBD2 (5 bases). Germline loops: CDR1 SQVTM, CDR2 ANQGSEA. The CDR3 extends over 14 amino acids. Trimming pared 4 bases from V and 4 bases from J, leaving 16 bases between. CDR3 protein: CSVGRISLRETQYF. CDR3 coding DNA: TGCAGCGTTGGGAGGATATCCCTGAGAGAGACCCAGTACTTC. The whole variable domain, remainder taken from reference TRBV29-1 and TRBJ2-5, is SAVISQKPSRDICQRGTSLTIQCQVDSQVTMMFWYRQQPGQSLTLIATANQGSEATYESGFVIDKFPISRPNLTFSTLTVSNMSPEDSSIYLCSVGRISLRETQYFGPGTRLLVL.

In this sample, this clonotype turned up many times. This chain connects TRBV4-1 to TRBJ1-5; D gene unclear. The V end lost 2 bases, the J end lost 3 bases, and 8 bases lay between the germline ends. The CDR3 covers 14 residues. The germline V gene has CDR1 MGHRA and CDR2 YSYEKL. The CDR3 bases are TGCGCCAGCAGCCAATACGGGGACAATCAGCCCCAGCATTTT. Encoded protein: CASSQYGDNQPQHF.

In this sample, this clonotype turned up many times. The genes are TRBV4-2 and TRBJ2-7; tentative D call: TRBD2 (7 bases). This CDR3 spans 17 amino acids. In germline, CDR1 is LGHNA, CDR2 YNFKEQ. V was pared by 1 base and J by 0 bases, with 16 bases between. CDR3 region: CASSQVGGNRASYEQYF. Here the CDR3 DNA reads TGTGCCAGCAGCCAAGTGGGGGGGAACAGGGCCTCCTACGAGCAGTACTTC.

This chain joins TRBV24-1 and TRBJ2-1; no reliable D call. The CDR3 length is 15 residues. Germline CDR1 and CDR2: KGHDR and SFDVKD. Trimming pared 1 base from V and 1 base from J, leaving 7 bases between. The CDR3 spells CATSDLKGSYNEQFF. DNA of the CDR3: TGTGCCACCAGTGATTTAAAAGGGTCCTACAATGAGCAGTTCTTC.

V and J are TRBV28 and TRBJ1-1; D remains unclear. There are 13 residues in the CDR3. Deletions cut 3 bases from V and 5 bases from J, with 10 bases between. Germline lookup yields CDR1 MDHEN and CDR2 SYDVKM. CDR3 sequence reads: CASSFFGRTEAFF. The CDR3 DNA reads TGTGCCAGCAGTTTTTTCGGGAGAACTGAAGCTTTCTTT. Looking up the rest from reference TRBV28 and TRBJ1-1 gives the full variable domain: DVKVTQSSRYLVKRTGEKVFLECVQDMDHENMFWYRQDPGLGLRLIYFSYDVKMKEKGDIPEGYSVSREKKERFSLILESASTNQTSMYLCASSFFGRTEAFFGQGTRLTVV.

This clonotype was counted a few times. This chain joins TRBV6-5 and TRBJ2-7; D is ambiguous. The germline V gene has CDR1 MNHEY and CDR2 SVGAGI. The CDR3 runs to 13 residues. Trimming removed 5 bases at V and 2 bases at J, with 10 bases between. The CDR3 spells CASSITDAYEQYF. CDR3 bases: TGTGCCAGCAGTATAACAGATGCCTACGAGCAGTACTTC.

The rearrangement joins TRBV20-1 to TRBJ2-2; the match to TRBD1 covers 9 bases. The CDR3 extends over 18 amino acids. Germline lookup yields CDR1 DFQATT and CDR2 SNEGSKA (reference sequence). With V trimmed by 0 bases and J by 5 bases, 13 bases remained unmatched. In DNA form, the CDR3 reads TGCAGTGCTAGAGATGACCGTGAGGGACAGGGAAGAACCGGGGAGCTGTTTTTT. It is translated as CSARDDREGQGRTGELFF.

This clonotype has a handful of counts. The rearrangement links TRBV28 to TRBJ1-2; D not resolved. The CDR3 is 13 amino acids. The germline V gene encodes CDR1 MDHEN and CDR2 SYDVKM. V shed 1 base and J shed 3 bases, with 6 bases lying between them. The CDR3, as DNA: TGTGCCAGCAGTTTATCGACTGACTATGGCTACACCTTC. This encodes CASSLSTDYGYTF.

This clonotype was counted at least ten times. This chain uses TRBV4-3 with TRBJ2-1; possibly TRBD1 or TRBD2 for D (5 bases each). Germline values: CDR1 LGHNA, CDR2 YSLEER. Trimming took off 4 bases at V and 1 base at J, with 11 bases between the two ends. The CDR3 is made up of 15 amino acids. CDR3 DNA sequence: TGCGCCAGCAGCCCTGGGACGGCTTCCTACAATGAGCAGTTCTTC. Its protein product is CASSPGTASYNEQFF.

In its sample, this clonotype was seen many times. This sequence joins TRBV27 and TRBJ2-1; weak D call: TRBD2 (5 bases). The V end was cut by 0 bases, the J end by 0 bases, with 9 bases between. This CDR3 has 16 residues. Germline V gene data show CDR1 as MNHEY and CDR2 as SMNVEV (reference sequence). The CDR3 reads CASSLSLATSYNEQFF. As DNA, the CDR3 is TGTGCCAGCAGTTTATCCCTAGCCACCTCCTACAATGAGCAGTTCTTC.

There are many counts of this clonotype. The chain recombines TRBV6-5 with TRBJ1-1; TRBD1 is a possible D gene (6 bases). The CDR3 is 12 residues long. Germline CDR1 reads MNHEY; CDR2 reads SVGAGI. Trimming removed 4 bases at V and 5 bases at J, with 8 bases between. The CDR3 DNA is TGTGCCAGCAGTTTCCAGGGGACTGAAGCTTTCTTT. As protein: CASSFQGTEAFF.

This clonotype was found many times. The rearrangement joins TRBV6-5 to TRBJ2-1; D possibly corresponds to TRBD2 (6 bases). Deletions cut 0 bases from V and 12 bases from J, with 15 bases between. The CDR3 has 14 residues. CDR1 MNHEY and CDR2 SVGAGI come from the germline V gene. The CDR3: CASSYSFPKEGQFF. The CDR3 bases are TGTGCCAGCAGTTACTCGTTCCCGAAGGAGGGGCAGTTCTTC.

This clonotype was found a few times. The chain links TRBV6-5 to TRBJ2-3; D might be TRBD1 or TRBD2, each matching 5 bases. V dropped 4 bases and J dropped 2 bases, with 10 bases sitting between them. The CDR3 spans 14 residues. The germline CDR1 and CDR2 sequences are MNHEY and SVGAGI. This CDR3 is CASSFGTYTDTQYF. CDR3 DNA: TGTGCCAGCAGTTTTGGGACCTACACAGATACGCAGTATTTT.

This clonotype was observed many times. The chain is built from TRBV15 and TRBJ1-5, with TRBD1 matching over 7 bases. J gave up 5 bases and V 2 bases, and 6 bases lay outside the gene matches. Per germline, CDR1 LNHNV and CDR2 YYDKDF (reference sequence). CDR3 length: 15 amino acids. The CDR3 DNA sequence: TGTGCCACCAGCAGAAGTAGGGGGACAGATCAGCCCCAGCATTTT. Encoded protein: CATSRSRGTDQPQHF.

The rearrangement links TRBV7-9 to TRBJ2-1; 11 bases match TRBD2. Losses at the gene ends were 1 base for V and 7 bases for J; bases not matched to a gene: 3. Germline V gene data show CDR1 as SEHNR and CDR2 as FQNEAQ (reference sequence). CDR3 size: 15 residues. In DNA, the CDR3 is TGTGCCAGCAGCTTAGTGGGACTAGCGGAAAATGAGCAGTTCTTC. This sequence encodes CASSLVGLAENEQFF. Full variable domain (rest looked up from reference TRBV7-9 and TRBJ2-1): DTGVSQNPRHKITKRGQNVTFRCDPISEHNRLYWYRQTLGQGPEFLTYFQNEAQLEKSRLLSDRFSAERPKGSFSTLEIQRTEQGDSAMYLCASSLVGLAENEQFFGPGTRLTVL.

This clonotype was observed a handful of times. The J gene is TRBJ1-6, the V gene TRBV19, with TRBD1 as a possible D gene (6 bases). Trimming removed 3 bases from V and 15 bases from J, with 15 bases in between. Germline CDR1 and CDR2: LNHDA and SQIVND (reference sequence). This CDR3 contains 13 residues. The CDR3 sequence is CASSITGNRDLHF. The DNA of the CDR3 is TGTGCCAGTAGTATCACCGGAAACAGGGACCTCCACTTT.

The chain has TRBV6-2 or TRBV6-3 and TRBJ1-6; D is uncertain. Trimming took off 2 bases at V and 8 bases at J, with 7 bases between the two ends. From germline, CDR1 is MNHEY and CDR2 SVGEGT. The CDR3 extends over 13 amino acids. The CDR3 DNA follows: TGTGCCAGCAGTTACCCGGGTGATTCACCCCTCCACTTT. Protein: CASSYPGDSPLHF.

About this clonotype: A junction end diverges from the germline sequence, so it may reflect a read error. The chain carries TRBV11-1 and TRBJ2-3; D unresolved. The CDR3 covers 14 residues. The germline V gene encodes CDR1 SGHAT and CDR2 FQDESV (reference sequence). As DNA, the CDR3 is TGTGCCAGCAGCTTAGTAGTCAGCACTGATACGCAGTATTTT. It translates to CASSLVVSTDTQYF.

V usage is TRBV27 and J usage is TRBJ1-1; the match to TRBD1 covers 7 bases. The V segment lost 6 bases and the J segment 6 bases; nucleotides outside the gene matches: 10. The CDR3 is 14 residues long. Germline CDR1 reads MNHEY; CDR2 reads SMNVEV (reference sequence). The CDR3 protein is CASSSGGRFSEAFF. CDR3 coding DNA: TGTGCCAGCAGCTCAGGGGGAAGGTTTTCTGAAGCTTTCTTT.

This clonotype was found many times. The V call is TRBV7-9, the J call TRBJ2-1; the match to TRBD2 covers 8 bases. The CDR3 extends over 14 amino acids. Germline CDR1 and CDR2: SEHNR and FQNEAQ (reference sequence). V shed 8 bases and J 3 bases; nucleotides not matched to a gene: 6. The CDR3 sequence: CASLRGGGYNEQFF. DNA of the CDR3: TGTGCCAGCTTACGGGGGGGCGGCTACAATGAGCAGTTCTTC.

The rearrangement joins TRBV9 to TRBJ2-5, with D perhaps TRBD1 (6 bases). The germline V gene encodes CDR1 SGDLS and CDR2 YYNGEE. This CDR3 comprises 13 residues. V lost 4 bases and J lost 2, with 9 bases in between. CDR3 loop: CASSQGKQETQYF. The CDR3 bases are TGTGCCAGCAGCCAGGGGAAGCAAGAGACCCAGTACTTC.